This paragraph reports one TCR beta chain. A second about 7 to 11 cycle PCR used barcoded and J-beta primers. A single record per CDR3 protein comes from TCRdb applying MiXCR to the 5' RACE reads. The table has 1.5 million to 2 million distinct CDR3 sequences, 49% seen once; the top ten hold approximately 2.1%. CDR3 length: 13 residues. V lost 3 bases and J 4 bases, leaving 12 bases between the germline ends. Germline V lookup: CDR1 DFQATT, CDR2 SNEGSKA (reference sequence). The data originate from a study of blood T cells in healthy people across ages. Healthy individuals of Caucasian origin from Russia, aged roughly 6 to 100, served as donors.

V and J are TRBV20-1 and TRBJ1-1; maybe TRBD1 (6 bases). Source material: blood. The source is a woman between 35 and 50 years old in good health. CDR3 region: CSARRTGPTEAFF. CDR3 sequence (DNA): TGCAGTGCTAGGAGAACAGGGCCCACTGAAGCTTTCTTT.